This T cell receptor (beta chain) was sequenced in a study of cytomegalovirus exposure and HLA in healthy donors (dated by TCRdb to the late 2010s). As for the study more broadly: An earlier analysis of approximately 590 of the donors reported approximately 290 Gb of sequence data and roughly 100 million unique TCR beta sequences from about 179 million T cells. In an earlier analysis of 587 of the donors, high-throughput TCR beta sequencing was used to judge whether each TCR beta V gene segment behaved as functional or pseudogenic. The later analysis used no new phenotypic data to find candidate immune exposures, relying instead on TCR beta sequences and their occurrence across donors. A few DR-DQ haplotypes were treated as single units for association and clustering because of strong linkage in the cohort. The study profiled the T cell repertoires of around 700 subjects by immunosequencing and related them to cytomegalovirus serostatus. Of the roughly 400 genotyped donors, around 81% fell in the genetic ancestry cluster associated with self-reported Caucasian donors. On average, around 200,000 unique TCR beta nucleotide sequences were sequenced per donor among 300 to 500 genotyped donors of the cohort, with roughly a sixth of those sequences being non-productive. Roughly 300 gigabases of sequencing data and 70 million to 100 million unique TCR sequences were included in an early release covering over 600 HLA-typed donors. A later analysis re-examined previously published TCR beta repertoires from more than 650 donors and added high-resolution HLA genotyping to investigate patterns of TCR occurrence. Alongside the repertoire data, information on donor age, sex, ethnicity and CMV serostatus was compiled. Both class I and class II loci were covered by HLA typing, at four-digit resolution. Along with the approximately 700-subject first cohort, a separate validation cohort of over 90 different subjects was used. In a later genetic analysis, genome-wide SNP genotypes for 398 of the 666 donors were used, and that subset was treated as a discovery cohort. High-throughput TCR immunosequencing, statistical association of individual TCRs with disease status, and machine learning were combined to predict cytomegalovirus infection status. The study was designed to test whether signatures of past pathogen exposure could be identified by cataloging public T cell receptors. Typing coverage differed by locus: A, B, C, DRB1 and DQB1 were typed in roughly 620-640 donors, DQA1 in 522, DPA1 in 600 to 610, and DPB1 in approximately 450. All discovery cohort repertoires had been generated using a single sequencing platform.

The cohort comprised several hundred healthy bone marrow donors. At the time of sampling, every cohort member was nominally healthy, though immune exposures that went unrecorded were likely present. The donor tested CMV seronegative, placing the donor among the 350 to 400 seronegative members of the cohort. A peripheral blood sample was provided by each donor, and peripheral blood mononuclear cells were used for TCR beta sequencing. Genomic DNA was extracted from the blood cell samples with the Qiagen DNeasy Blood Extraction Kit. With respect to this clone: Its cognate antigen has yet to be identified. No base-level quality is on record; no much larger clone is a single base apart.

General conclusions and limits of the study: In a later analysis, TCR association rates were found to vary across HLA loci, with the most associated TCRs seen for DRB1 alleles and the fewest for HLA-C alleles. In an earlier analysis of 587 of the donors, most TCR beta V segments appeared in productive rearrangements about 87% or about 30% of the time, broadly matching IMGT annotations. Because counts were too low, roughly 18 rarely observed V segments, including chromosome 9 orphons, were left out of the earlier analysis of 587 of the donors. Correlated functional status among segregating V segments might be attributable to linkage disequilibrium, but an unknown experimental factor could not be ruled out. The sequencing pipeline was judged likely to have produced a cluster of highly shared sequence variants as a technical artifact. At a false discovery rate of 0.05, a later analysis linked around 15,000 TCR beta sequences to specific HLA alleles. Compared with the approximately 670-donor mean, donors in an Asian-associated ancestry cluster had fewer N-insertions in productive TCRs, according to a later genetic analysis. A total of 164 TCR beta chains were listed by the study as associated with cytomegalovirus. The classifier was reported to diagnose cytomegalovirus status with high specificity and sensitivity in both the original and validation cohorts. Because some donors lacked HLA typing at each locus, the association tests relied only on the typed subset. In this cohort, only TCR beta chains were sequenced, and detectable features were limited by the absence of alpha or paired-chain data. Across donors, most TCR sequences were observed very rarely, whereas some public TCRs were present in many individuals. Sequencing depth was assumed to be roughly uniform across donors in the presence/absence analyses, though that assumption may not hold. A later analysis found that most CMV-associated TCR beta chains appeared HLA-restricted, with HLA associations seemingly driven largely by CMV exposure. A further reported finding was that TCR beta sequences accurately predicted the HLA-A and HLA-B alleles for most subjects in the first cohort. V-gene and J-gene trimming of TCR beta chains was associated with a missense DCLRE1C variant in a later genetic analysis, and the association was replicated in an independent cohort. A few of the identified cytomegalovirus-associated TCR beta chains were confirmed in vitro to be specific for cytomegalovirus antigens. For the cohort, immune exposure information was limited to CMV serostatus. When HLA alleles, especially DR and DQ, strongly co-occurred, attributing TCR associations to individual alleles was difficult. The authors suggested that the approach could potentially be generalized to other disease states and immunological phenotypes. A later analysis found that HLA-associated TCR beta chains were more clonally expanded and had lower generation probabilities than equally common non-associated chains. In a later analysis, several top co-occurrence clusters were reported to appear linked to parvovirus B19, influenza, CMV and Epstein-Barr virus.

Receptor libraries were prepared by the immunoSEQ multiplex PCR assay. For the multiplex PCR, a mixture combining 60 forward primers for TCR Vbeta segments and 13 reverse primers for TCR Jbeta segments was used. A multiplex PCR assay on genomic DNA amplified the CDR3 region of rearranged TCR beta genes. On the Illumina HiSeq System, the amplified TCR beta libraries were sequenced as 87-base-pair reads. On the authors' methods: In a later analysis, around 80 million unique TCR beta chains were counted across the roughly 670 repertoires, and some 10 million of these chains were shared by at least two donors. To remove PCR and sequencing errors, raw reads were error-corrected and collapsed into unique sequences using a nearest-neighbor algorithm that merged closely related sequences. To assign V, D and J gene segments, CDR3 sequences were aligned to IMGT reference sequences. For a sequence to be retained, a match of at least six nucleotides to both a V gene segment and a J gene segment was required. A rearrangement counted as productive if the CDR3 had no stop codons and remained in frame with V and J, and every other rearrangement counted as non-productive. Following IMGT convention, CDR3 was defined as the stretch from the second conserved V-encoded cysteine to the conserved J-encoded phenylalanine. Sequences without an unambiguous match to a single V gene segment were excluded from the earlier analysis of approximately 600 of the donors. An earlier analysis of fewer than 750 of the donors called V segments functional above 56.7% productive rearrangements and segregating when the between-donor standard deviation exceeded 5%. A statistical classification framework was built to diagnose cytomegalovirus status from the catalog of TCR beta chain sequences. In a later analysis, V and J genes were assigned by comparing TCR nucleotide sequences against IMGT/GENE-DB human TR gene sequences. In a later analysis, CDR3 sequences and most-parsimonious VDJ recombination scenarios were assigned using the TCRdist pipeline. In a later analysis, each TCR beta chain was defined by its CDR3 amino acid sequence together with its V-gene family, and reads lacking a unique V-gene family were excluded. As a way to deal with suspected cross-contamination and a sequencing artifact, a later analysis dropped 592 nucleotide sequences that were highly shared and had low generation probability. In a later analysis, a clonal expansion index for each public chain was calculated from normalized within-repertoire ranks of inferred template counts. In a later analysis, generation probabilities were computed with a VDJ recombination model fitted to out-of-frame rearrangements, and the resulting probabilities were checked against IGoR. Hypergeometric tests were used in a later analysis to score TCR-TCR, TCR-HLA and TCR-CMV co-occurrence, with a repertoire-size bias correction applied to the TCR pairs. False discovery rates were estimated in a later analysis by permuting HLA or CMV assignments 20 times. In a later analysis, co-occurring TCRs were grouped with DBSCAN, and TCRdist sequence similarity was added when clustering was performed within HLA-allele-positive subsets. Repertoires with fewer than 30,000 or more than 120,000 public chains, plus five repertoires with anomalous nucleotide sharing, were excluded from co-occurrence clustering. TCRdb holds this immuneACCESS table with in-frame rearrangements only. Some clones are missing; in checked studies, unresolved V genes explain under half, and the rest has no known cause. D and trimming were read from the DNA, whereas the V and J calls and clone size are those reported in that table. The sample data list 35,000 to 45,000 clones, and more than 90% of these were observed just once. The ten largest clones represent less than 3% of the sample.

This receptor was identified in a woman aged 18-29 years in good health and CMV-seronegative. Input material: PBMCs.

CDR3 region: CASYRGLEAFF. The DNA is as follows: TGTGCCAGTTACAGGGGACTTGAAGCTTTCTTT. This chain is built from TRBV19 and TRBJ1-1; 7 nucleotides in the junction match TRBD1. From the germline V gene (reference sequence), CDR1 is LNHDA and CDR2 is SQIVND. Its CDR3 holds 11 amino acids, cysteine through phenylalanine. The read is trimmed to its CDR3 DNA, 33 bases read in frame from base 1. The V end gives up 8 bases and the J end 7 bases, leaving 4 bases in the junction not matched to a gene.